This TCR beta chain was identified during a study of shared clonotypes between healthy human individuals. As for the study in general: A donor's plate count was three for CD4 naive and three for CD4 memory; CD8 naive had two and CD8 memory one. Study-wide points: With a handful of donors compared, approximately 5.5% of naive CD4 clonotypes were shared.

Points on this clone: The target antigen is unknown.

The repertoire was sequenced with immunoSEQ multiplex PCR; TCRdb's copy has only in-frame clones and lacks some. Among some 2.1 million clones listed, approximately 92% were seen once. Terminally differentiated effector memory CD45RA+ cells were left out of the naive CD8 fraction, which was CD45RO-negative and positively selected for CCR7. The donor population consisted of healthy HIV-negative adults with no recent acute infections or vaccinations. The sequenced material came from naive CD8+ T cells from PBMCs. The TCR originated in a man younger than 35 in good health. Some clones in this sample may be carry-over from other donors' samples.

CDR3 amino acids: CASSIGSARNEQYF. CDR3 DNA: TGTGCCAGTAGTATAGGGTCGGCCAGGAACGAGCAGTACTTC. V is TRBV19 and J is TRBJ2-7; D unresolved. Germline CDR1 LNHDA, CDR2 SQIVND (reference sequence). V lost 1 base, J lost 5 bases, and 12 bases lay in between. The CDR3 length is 14 residues.